This T cell receptor beta chain was identified during a study of blood T cell repertoires in COVID-19. The overall study: Specimens from acute and convalescent COVID-19 originated in the United States, Italy and Spain.

To note about this clone: Germline and junction disagree at one end, which may indicate a read error.

Authors' processing steps: Reference gene primer amplification gave estimated nucleated cell counts. Produced via immunoSEQ multiplex PCR; TCRdb's table is partial and in-frame only. The D gene and trimming were derived from the DNA, and the V and J assignments and clone size from that table. The sample lists 45,000 to 65,000 clones; over 80% were seen once. The germline gives CDR1 SGDLS, CDR2 YYNGEE. The CDR3 consists of 15 residues. This chain links TRBV9 with TRBJ2-1; 8 bases map to TRBD2. This TCR derives from a young man with COVID-19, enrolled during active disease. Sample: peripheral blood. In DNA form, the CDR3 reads TGTGCCAGCAGCGGTCCCTGGACTAGCTACACTGAGCAGTTCTTC. The encoded protein is CASSGPWTSYTEQFF. Filled out from reference TRBV9 and TRBJ2-1, the complete variable domain reads DSGVTQTPKHLITATGQRVTLRCSPRSGDLSVYWYQQSLDQGLQFLIQYYNGEERAKGNILERFSAQQFPDLHSELNLSSLELGDSALYFCASSGPWTSYTEQFFGPGTRLTVL.